This section outlines one T cell receptor beta chain sequence together with its context. Its antigen is still unknown. Base quality data are lacking; no much larger clone is found one base away. The data derive from a study of OX40 agonist ivuxolimab in advanced cancers. Notes on the research overall: Ivuxolimab, which targeted the costimulatory receptor OX40 (CD134), was an agonistic, fully human IgG2 monoclonal antibody. In the dose-escalation cohort, 82.7% of patients were male, and the mean age was approximately 60 years, with a range of roughly 23 to 85. The paper describes the monotherapy dose-escalation part (N of about 50 patients) of the phase I trial of ivuxolimab. The point of sequencing TCRbeta in the periphery was to test whether ivuxolimab changed TCR sequence diversity and drove clonal T-cell expansion. Intravenous ivuxolimab was administered to patients every 2 weeks at six dose levels: 0.01, 0.1, 0.3, 1.5, 3 and 10 mg/kg. Prior anti-PD-1, anti-PD-L1 or anti-CTLA-4 therapy was permitted, and checkpoint inhibitors had been received by 40% to 50% of dose-escalation patients. Partial responses occurred in three dose-escalation patients: two with cutaneous melanoma and one with hepatocellular carcinoma. Of the roughly 51 dose-escalation patients, hepatocellular carcinoma was present in roughly 19, melanoma in around 15, renal cell carcinoma in 9 and head and neck cancer in 9.

The trial excluded patients who had a history of autoimmune disease or who were on systemic immunosuppression. In every dose cohort, peripheral blood was drawn for TCR sequencing at baseline, cycle 4 day 1, and cycle 7 day 1. Samples were obtained from an open-label, multicenter, first-in-human phase I dose-escalation trial of ivuxolimab. Adults with locally advanced or metastatic melanoma, renal cell carcinoma, hepatocellular carcinoma or head and neck squamous cell carcinoma were enrolled in the trial. Before TCR sequencing, CD4+ T cells and CD8+ T cells from peripheral blood were sorted into separate populations. From cysteine to phenylalanine, the CDR3 is 14 amino acids long. CDR3 DNA only is kept here, 42 bases in frame from base 1. A distance of 12 bases separates the germline ends of V and J, which lose 4 bases and 1 base respectively. Taken from the germline V gene, the CDR1 and CDR2 loops are SGHRS and YFSETQ.

For sequencing of the TCRbeta CDR3 region, genomic DNA was extracted from the sorted cells. TCRbeta CDR3 regions were sequenced using the immunoSEQ Assay. Imported from immuneACCESS, the table was reduced by TCRdb to in-frame sequences with V and J called. These copies leave out some clones; in studies compared against another copy, an unresolved V gene accounts for under half, and the cause of the remainder is not known. The sample table records 100,000 or so clones; 85% to 90% of these occur just once. About 1.9% of the sample belongs to the ten largest clones. Beyond this particular receptor, the publication reports: Antigen specificity was not determined for the clonally expanded peripheral T cells. Low levels of normalized T-cell clonal expansion were also seen in some patients who did not respond. On average, CD8+ T cells showed more expanded clones than CD4+ T cells after ivuxolimab. Clonal expansion of both CD4+ and CD8+ blood T cells was observed from baseline to week 6 at doses 0.1 to 3.0 mg/kg. In the 0.1-3.0 mg/kg groups, partial responders were among the patients with the lowest normalized peripheral clonal expansion, particularly in CD8+ T cells.

The sample in question was CD4+ or CD8+ T cells sorted from blood, obtained in a trial of the OX40 agonist ivuxolimab. The clonotype was recovered from an adult with an advanced solid tumor such as melanoma, head and neck, liver or kidney cancer. The chain is assembled from TRBV5-1 and TRBJ2-7; no D gene can be assigned with confidence. The sequenced DNA is TGCGCCAGCAGCAGAGACCCCGAGTCCTACGAGCAGTACTTC. It is translated as CASSRDPESYEQYF.